A single T cell receptor (beta chain) is shown here with its context. Its matching antigen is unknown. The V gene end was trimmed by 7 bases and the J gene end by 7 bases; junction bases not matched to a gene: 21. CDR3 length: 17 amino acids. Germline-derived CDR1 and CDR2 are MNHGY and SAAAGT. Sequencing was performed with immunoSEQ multiplex PCR; in TCRdb, only in-frame clones are kept and a portion is missing. The sample holds under 40,000 clones, roughly 77% seen once. This sample stems from a study of STAT5B mutations in CD4+ large granular lymphocyte leukemia. Study-wide findings and caveats: Top patient clones used TRBV06 genes more often: 8/27 versus 2/35 in controls. No patients shared main leukemic clonotypes, though less than 30% appeared at low frequency elsewhere.

This clonotype was obtained from a human donor in good health. Sequencing was performed on CD4+ T cells from blood buffy coats. V and J are TRBV6-8 and TRBJ2-5; 7 nucleotides match TRBD1. The CDR3 region has the DNA TGTGCCAGCATAGAGGGGGACAGCTGGGCGGTTAAGGGGACCCAGTACTTC. This gives the protein CASIEGDSWAVKGTQYF.